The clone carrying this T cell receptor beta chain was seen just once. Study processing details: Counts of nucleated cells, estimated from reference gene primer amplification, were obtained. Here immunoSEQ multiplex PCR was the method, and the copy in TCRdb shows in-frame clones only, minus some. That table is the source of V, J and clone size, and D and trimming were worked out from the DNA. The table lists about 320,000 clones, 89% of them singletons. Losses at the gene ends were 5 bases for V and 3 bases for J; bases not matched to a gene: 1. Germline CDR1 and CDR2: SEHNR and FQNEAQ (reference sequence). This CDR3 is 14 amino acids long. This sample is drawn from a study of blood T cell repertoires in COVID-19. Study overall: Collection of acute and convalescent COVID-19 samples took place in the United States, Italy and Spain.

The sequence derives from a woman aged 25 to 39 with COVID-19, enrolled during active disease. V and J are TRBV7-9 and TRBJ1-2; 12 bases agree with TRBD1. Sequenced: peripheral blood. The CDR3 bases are TGTGCCAGCAGCGGGACAGGGGGCTACTATGGCTACACCTTC. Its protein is CASSGTGGYYGYTF.